The rows below give T cell receptor beta chains drawn from one sample of a study of shared clonotypes between healthy human individuals. TCRdb keeps only in-frame clones here, not all; method: immunoSEQ multiplex PCR. The profile shows over a million clones, approximately 80% of them singletons. The sample taken for sequencing was memory CD4+ T cells from PBMCs. The origin of the receptors is a young man in good health. Some clones in this sample may be carry-over from other donors' samples. CDR3s include the opening cysteine and the closing phenylalanine or tryptophan. Each record gives: clone size, D gene, J gene, V gene, CDR3 DNA, CDR3 protein. The D gene is left open where the match is weak. Size values are once, few and many counts, or a class for expanded clones, and some rows have none.

size: -
D: -
J: TRBJ1-2
V: TRBV5-5
DNA: TGTGCCAGCAGCTTGGGAGGTGGGTTTGGCTACACCTTC
CDR3: CASSLGGGFGYTF

size: once
D: -
J: TRBJ2-3
V: TRBV4-1
DNA: TGCGCCAGCAGCCAAGATCGAACTAGACCAGATACGCAGTATTTT
CDR3: CASSQDRTRPDTQYF

size: few
D: TRBD1
J: TRBJ2-2
V: TRBV19
DNA: TGTGCCAGTAGCCAGGGACAGGGGGCGGGAGCCGGGGAGCTGTTTTTT
CDR3: CASSQGQGAGAGELFF

size: once
D: -
J: TRBJ1-2
V: TRBV9
DNA: TGTGCCAGCAGCGACCACAGGGCCCGTGGCTATGGCTACACCTTC
CDR3: CASSDHRARGYGYTF

size: -
D: -
J: TRBJ1-4
V: TRBV18
DNA: TGTGCCAGCTCACCACGGAGGGGCGACGAAAAACTGTTTTTT
CDR3: CASSPRRGDEKLFF

size: -
D: -
J: TRBJ1-4
V: TRBV6-5
DNA: TGTGCCAGCAGTACCAAGGAGGGGGGAAATGAAAAACTGTCTTTT
CDR3: CASSTKEGGNEKLSF

size: -
D: -
J: TRBJ2-1
V: TRBV11-3
DNA: TGTGCCAGCAGCTTCTCGGGACCGGGAACCTACAATGAGCAGTTCTTC
CDR3: CASSFSGPGTYNEQFF

size: -
D: -
J: TRBJ2-7
V: TRBV2
DNA: TGTGCCAGCGGGAAGTTCTCCGGGACAAGCGAGCAGTACTTC
CDR3: CASGKFSGTSEQYF

size: many
D: TRBD1
J: TRBJ2-7
V: TRBV20-1
DNA: TGCAGGGGTGACAGGGGCCACGAGCAGTACTTC
CDR3: CRGDRGHEQYF

size: many
D: TRBD1
J: TRBJ2-6
V: TRBV27
DNA: TGTGCCAGCAGGGCAGGGGGCACTGGGGCCAACGTCCTGACTTTC
CDR3: CASRAGGTGANVLTF

size: once
D: -
J: TRBJ2-5
V: TRBV9
DNA: TGTGCCAGCAGCGTAGGGCAGGGGGGAGAGACCCAGTACTTC
CDR3: CASSVGQGGETQYF

size: -
D: -
J: TRBJ2-5
V: TRBV7-2
DNA: TGTGCCAGCATGAGGGCCACACAAGAGACCCAGTACTTC
CDR3: CASMRATQETQYF

size: -
D: -
J: TRBJ2-3
V: TRBV7-9
DNA: TGTGCCAGCAGCTTAGATCCAGGCGACTTCACAGATACGCAGTATTTT
CDR3: CASSLDPGDFTDTQYF

size: -
D: TRBD1
J: TRBJ1-1
V: TRBV18
DNA: TGTGCCAGCTCACCAGACAGGGGGCAGGGGGAAGCTTTCTTT
CDR3: CASSPDRGQGEAFF

size: once
D: TRBD2
J: TRBJ2-5
V: TRBV7-9
DNA: TGTGCCAGCAGCTTAACTAGCGGGAGGCCCCTAATCCAAGAGACCCAGTACTTC
CDR3: CASSLTSGRPLIQETQYF

size: -
D: -
J: TRBJ2-7
V: TRBV28
DNA: TGTGCCAGCAGTTTATCTCAGGGCGGCGAGCAGTACTTC
CDR3: CASSLSQGGEQYF

size: -
D: TRBD2
J: TRBJ2-1
V: TRBV7-2
DNA: TGTGCCAGCAGCTTAACCAGCGGGAGTCACAATGAGCAGTTCTTC
CDR3: CASSLTSGSHNEQFF

size: few
D: -
J: TRBJ1-2
V: TRBV20-1
DNA: TGCAGTGCTAACAGGGACGGCTACACCTTC
CDR3: CSANRDGYTF

size: -
D: TRBD1
J: TRBJ1-4
V: TRBV6-1
DNA: TGTGCCAGCAGTGGGGGACAGGGAATTGAAAAACTGTTTTTT
CDR3: CASSGGQGIEKLFF

size: -
D: TRBD1
J: TRBJ1-2
V: TRBV4-3
DNA: TGCGCCAGCAGCCAGTGGACAGGGGCTTCAAACTATGGCTACACCTTC
CDR3: CASSQWTGASNYGYTF

size: -
D: TRBD2
J: TRBJ2-7
V: TRBV30
DNA: TGTGCCTGGAGTACCGGACTAGCGGAGGGGGACGAGCAGTACTTC
CDR3: CAWSTGLAEGDEQYF

size: -
D: -
J: TRBJ1-5
V: TRBV6-5
DNA: TGTGCCAGCAGCCAAGGGGTTTCTAGCAATCAGCCCCAGCATTTT
CDR3: CASSQGVSSNQPQHF

size: -
D: -
J: TRBJ2-5
V: TRBV7-9
DNA: TGTGCCAGCAGCTTAGCCGGTGGGGAGACCCAGTACTTC
CDR3: CASSLAGGETQYF

size: -
D: TRBD1
J: TRBJ2-3
V: TRBV5-1
DNA: TGCGCCAGCAGCTTAGGACAGGGAGGATCGAGCACAGATACGCAGTATTTT
CDR3: CASSLGQGGSSTDTQYF

size: -
D: TRBD1
J: TRBJ2-1
V: TRBV7-8
DNA: TGTGCCAGCAGCTCGGACAGGGATCAGTTCTTC
CDR3: CASSSDRDQFF

size: -
D: -
J: TRBJ1-1
V: TRBV6-1
DNA: TGTGCCAGCAGTGCGACAGTCGACACCGTAGCTTTCTTT
CDR3: CASSATVDTVAFF

size: -
D: TRBD1
J: TRBJ2-3
V: TRBV30
DNA: TGTGCCTGGAGAGGGACAGGGTCGGAAGACACAGATACGCAGTATTTT
CDR3: CAWRGTGSEDTDTQYF

size: -
D: TRBD1
J: TRBJ1-3
V: TRBV28
DNA: TGTGCCAGCAGTCCCATGACAGGGAACTCTGGAAACACCATATATTTT
CDR3: CASSPMTGNSGNTIYF

size: -
D: -
J: TRBJ1-2
V: TRBV6-1
DNA: TGTGCCAGCAGGGAGACCGGGATCCCTCTAGGCTACACCTTC
CDR3: CASRETGIPLGYTF

size: -
D: -
J: TRBJ2-7
V: TRBV28
DNA: TGTGCCAGCAGTTTAGCTGCCGTGGGGACCCTCTACGAGCAGTACTTC
CDR3: CASSLAAVGTLYEQYF

size: -
D: TRBD1
J: TRBJ2-7
V: TRBV6-1
DNA: TGTGCCAGCAGCGTAGGGACAGGGAAAGCCTACGAGCAGTACTTC
CDR3: CASSVGTGKAYEQYF

size: -
D: TRBD1
J: TRBJ2-5
V: TRBV5-1
DNA: TGCGCCAGCACCGAGGACAGGGGAAGGTTGGAGACCCAGTACTTC
CDR3: CASTEDRGRLETQYF

size: -
D: -
J: TRBJ1-5
V: TRBV30
DNA: TGTGCCTGGAGTGTAGACGTTTATCAGCCCCAGCATTTT
CDR3: CAWSVDVYQPQHF

size: -
D: -
J: TRBJ2-1
V: TRBV7-9
DNA: TGTGCCAGCAGCTTAGGGACTTTAAACAATGAGCAGTTCTTC
CDR3: CASSLGTLNNEQFF

size: -
D: TRBD2
J: TRBJ2-3
V: TRBV29-1
DNA: TGCAGCGCTGGGACTAGCGGGAGGACAGATACGCAGTATTTT
CDR3: CSAGTSGRTDTQYF

size: many
D: -
J: TRBJ1-5
V: TRBV30
DNA: TGTGCCTGGAGTGTGGGGGGGCGCATGCAGCCCCAGCATTTT
CDR3: CAWSVGGRMQPQHF

size: -
D: -
J: TRBJ1-1
V: TRBV28
DNA: TGTGCCAGCGGACCCCTCCGGGACGGAGAAGCTTTCTTT
CDR3: CASGPLRDGEAFF

size: -
D: -
J: TRBJ1-2
V: TRBV28
DNA: TGTGCCAGCAGTTTCAAGACCCGGGCCCCGTATGGCTACACCTTC
CDR3: CASSFKTRAPYGYTF

size: -
D: TRBD1
J: TRBJ1-2
V: TRBV28
DNA: TGTGCCAGCAGCCCGGGACAGGGGGGAGAGGGCTACACCTTC
CDR3: CASSPGQGGEGYTF

size: many
D: -
J: TRBJ2-5
V: TRBV29-1
DNA: TGCAGCGTTATACAGTTACAAGAGACCCAGTACTTC
CDR3: CSVIQLQETQYF

size: -
D: TRBD2
J: TRBJ2-3
V: TRBV7-2
DNA: TGTGCCACCTCTGGGCTAGCGGGAGGGTTGGGTATCGGTACGCAGTATTTT
CDR3: CATSGLAGGLGIGTQYF